The entry below describes one T cell receptor beta chain. Its specificity is not known. The source of the sample is a study of T cell responses to AZD1222 COVID-19 vaccine. Study-wide points: Regions 160-218 and 743-854 dominated among vaccine-associated CD4 TCRs spanning spike. Increases in Spike-specific TCR breadth and depth were seen after two AZD1222 doses. Of the AZD1222 recipients, only five to seven were seropositive at baseline.

Per germline, CDR1 ENHRY and CDR2 SYGVKD. V was clipped by 6 bases and J by 1 base; unmatched bases: 6. The CDR3 is 15 amino acids. Data came from immunoSEQ multiplex PCR; TCRdb stores just in-frame clones and leaves some out. The sample carries 99,000 or so clones, approximately 90% recorded once. This TCR was sampled from an adult in good health. V is TRBV10-3 and J is TRBJ1-5; 7 nucleotides align to TRBD1. This sample comprised peripheral blood, obtained on day 0 of AZD1222 vaccination. CDR3 bases: TGTGCCATCAGCCAGGGGGTTGAGAGCAATCAGCCCCAGCATTTT. This encodes CAISQGVESNQPQHF.